This T cell receptor beta chain was recorded in a study of cytomegalovirus exposure and HLA in healthy donors. Both 60 Vbeta primers and 13 Jbeta primers went into the PCR. The table came from immunoSEQ multiplex PCR; TCRdb's copy has only in-frame clones and leaves some out. This table holds 100,000 to 140,000 clones, approximately 76% found once. There are 16 residues in the CDR3. Trimming at V came to 5 bases and at J to 4 bases, leaving 8 bases not matched to a gene. The V gene's germline CDR1 is SGHVS and CDR2 FQNEAQ. The chain uses TRBV7-8 and TRBJ2-5, with 12 nucleotides matching TRBD2. The sequence was collected from a man younger than 35 in good health and CMV-seronegative. Sequencing was performed on PBMCs. For the CDR3, the DNA is TGTGCCAGCAGCCCGCGACTAGCGGGGGTTGGAGAGACCCAGTACTTC. Translation: CASSPRLAGVGETQYF.